These T cell receptor beta chains were read from a single sample in a study of T cells in Graves' hyperthyroidism and ophthalmopathy. In TCRdb, the multiplex PCR reads were re-called with MiXCR into one record per CDR3 protein. This table has roughly 380,000 distinct CDR3 sequences, about 14% appearing once. The sequencing input was blood. All receptors derive from a man aged 25 to 45 with Graves' hyperthyroidism that later progressed to Graves' ophthalmopathy. CDR3s include the opening cysteine and the closing phenylalanine or tryptophan. D genes are given only for firm matches. Some rows mark clone size as missing; the rest say once, few, many or name a class of expanded clone.

V	J	size	D	DNA	CDR3
TRBV7-2	TRBJ1-5	few	.	TGTGCCAGCACCCAGGGGAGGGCTAGCAATCAGCCCCAGCATTTT	CASTQGRASNQPQHF
TRBV18	TRBJ2-5	.	TRBD2	TGTGCCAGCTCAGACCTCGGGACTAGCGGGGGAGCGGCCCAGTACTTC	CASSDLGTSGGAAQYF
TRBV6-5	TRBJ2-5	.	TRBD2	TGTGCCAGCAGCTATTACGGGGGGGCCGGGAAAGAGACCCAGTACTTC	CASSYYGGAGKETQYF
TRBV20-1	TRBJ2-5	.	TRBD2	TGCAGTGCTATTAGCGGGGGGGCACTCCAAGAGACCCAGTACTTC	CSAISGGALQETQYF
TRBV20-1	TRBJ1-5	many	.	TGCAGTGCTACCCGGGACATCCTCCCGCATTTT	CSATRDILPHF
TRBV13	TRBJ2-7	many	TRBD1	TGTGCCAGCAGCGCCGGGACAGGGAACGAGCAGTACTTC	CASSAGTGNEQYF
TRBV2	TRBJ1-4	few	.	TGTGCCAGCAAACAACTTCCGGCGGGAGTAAGCGAAAAACTGTTTTTT	CASKQLPAGVSEKLFF
TRBV7-4	TRBJ1-2	many	.	TGTGCCAGCAGCGGTGACCTGGGCCACTATGGCTACACCTTC	CASSGDLGHYGYTF
TRBV27	TRBJ2-3	many	.	TGTGCCAGCAGTCAACAGGTCCCCCGTAGCACAGATACGCAGTATTTT	CASSQQVPRSTDTQYF
TRBV2	TRBJ1-4	many	.	TGTGCCAGCAGTGAAGATCCAGCCCAGGGGCCCTTTGATGAAAAACTGTTTTTT	CASSEDPAQGPFDEKLFF
TRBV9	TRBJ2-1	few	.	TGTGCCAGCAGCATAGACACTCTCAATGAGCAGTTCTTC	CASSIDTLNEQFF
TRBV10-1	TRBJ1-1	.	.	TGCGCCAGCAGTGAGAAGTTGGGGGAAGCTGAAGCTTTCTTT	CASSEKLGEAEAFF
TRBV27	TRBJ2-7	few	.	TGTGCCAGCAGCTGGGTTGGCGGCCCTTCCTACGAGCAGTACTTC	CASSWVGGPSYEQYF
TRBV20-1	TRBJ2-7	many	TRBD2	TGCAGTGCTAGACCCAAGCGGGGGAATTCCTACGAGCAGTACTTC	CSARPKRGNSYEQYF
TRBV24-1	TRBJ2-1	many	.	TGTGCCACCAGTGACTCGGGACCGCGGAGCTCCTACAATGAGCAGTTCTTC	CATSDSGPRSSYNEQFF
TRBV30	TRBJ1-5	many	.	TGTGCCTGGAGTTCGGGGCACAATCAGCCCCAGCATTTT	CAWSSGHNQPQHF
TRBV3-1	TRBJ2-7	.	TRBD2	TGTGCCGGCATTGGGCTAGCGGGGGGTTCCTACGAGCAGTACTTC	CAGIGLAGGSYEQYF
TRBV19	TRBJ2-1	.	TRBD1	TGTGCCAGTAGTACCCAACGACAGGGTACATACAATGAGCAGTTCTTC	CASSTQRQGTYNEQFF
TRBV7-2	TRBJ2-6	.	TRBD1	TGTGCCAGCAGCCGAGGGGGCAGGGTAACCTCTGGGGCCAACGTCCTGACTTTC	CASSRGGRVTSGANVLTF
TRBV7-2	TRBJ2-6	.	TRBD2	TGTGCCAGCAGCTTGACTAGCCAGAGCTCTGGGGCCAACGTCCTGACTTTC	CASSLTSQSSGANVLTF
TRBV5-1	TRBJ2-2	many	TRBD2	TGCGCCAGCAGCTTGGGACTAGCGGGGGCGAGCACCGGGGAGCTGTTTTTT	CASSLGLAGASTGELFF
TRBV5-1	TRBJ2-7	few	TRBD1	TGCGCCAGCAGCTTGGCTCCCTCCGGGACAGGTGGGGCCTACGAGCAGTACTTC	CASSLAPSGTGGAYEQYF
TRBV24-1	TRBJ2-7	many	TRBD1	TGTGCCACCAGTGATACGTCGACAGGGGAGGTCTACGAGCAGTACTTC	CATSDTSTGEVYEQYF
TRBV20-1	TRBJ2-7	.	.	TGCAGTGCTCACGACAGCGGCTACGAGCAGTACTTC	CSAHDSGYEQYF
TRBV11-2	TRBJ2-1	.	.	TGTGCCAGCAGCCAACCGGCTAGCCTTGATGAGCAGTTCTTC	CASSQPASLDEQFF
TRBV9	TRBJ1-4	.	TRBD1	TGTGCCAGCAGCGCGACAGGGATAGATGAAAAACTGTTTTTT	CASSATGIDEKLFF
TRBV28	TRBJ1-5	many	.	TGTGCCAGCTTTCATAGCAATCAGCCCCAGCATTTT	CASFHSNQPQHF
TRBV12-3/TRBV12-4	TRBJ1-5	many	TRBD1	TGTGCCAGCAGCAGCACAGGGGGCGTTGAGTCTCAGCCCCAGCATTTT	CASSSTGGVESQPQHF
TRBV20-1	TRBJ1-2	many	.	TGCAGTGCTGCAAGACAGTCCTATGGCTACACCTTC	CSAARQSYGYTF
TRBV5-6	TRBJ2-1	few	.	TGTGCCAGCCTGTTTCTCGGGTCCAATGAGCAGTTCTTC	CASLFLGSNEQFF
TRBV4-2	TRBJ1-2	.	.	TGTGCCAGCAGCCAACCCGTCGAGGGGCCGGGATACTATGGCTACACCTTC	CASSQPVEGPGYYGYTF
TRBV5-1	TRBJ2-1	many	.	TGCGCCAGCACTGGACAGACTCCTAGCTCCTACAATGAGCAGTTCTTC	CASTGQTPSSYNEQFF
TRBV27	TRBJ1-2	few	TRBD1	TGTGCCAGCAGTCCGAGACAGGGGGCCCCGAGCTATGGCTACACCTTC	CASSPRQGAPSYGYTF
TRBV4-1	TRBJ2-5	.	TRBD2	TGCGCCAGCAGCCAAGAGCGCGGACTAGCACGGGAGACCCAGTACTTC	CASSQERGLARETQYF
TRBV13	TRBJ1-4	many	TRBD1	TGTGCCAGCAGCCAACGGGACAGCGGTGAAAAACTGTTTTTT	CASSQRDSGEKLFF
TRBV6-1	TRBJ1-4	few	.	TGTGCCAGCAGCCAAACAGGGATTGAAAAACTGTTTTTT	CASSQTGIEKLFF
TRBV27	TRBJ1-5	.	.	TGTGCCAGCAGACAGCAGAATCAGCCCCAGCATTTT	CASRQQNQPQHF
TRBV7-9	TRBJ1-5	few	TRBD1	TGTGCCAGCAGCTTAGTGGGGACAGGGGATTATCAGCCCCAGCATTTT	CASSLVGTGDYQPQHF